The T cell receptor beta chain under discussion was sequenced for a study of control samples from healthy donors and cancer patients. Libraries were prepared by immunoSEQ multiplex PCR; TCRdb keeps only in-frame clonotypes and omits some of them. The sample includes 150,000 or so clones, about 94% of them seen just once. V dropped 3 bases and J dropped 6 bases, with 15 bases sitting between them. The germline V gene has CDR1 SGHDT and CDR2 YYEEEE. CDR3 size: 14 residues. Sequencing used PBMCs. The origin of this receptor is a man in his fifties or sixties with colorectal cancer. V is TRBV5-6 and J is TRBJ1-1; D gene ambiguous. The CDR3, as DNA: TGTGCCAGCAGCTCTTACGGTTTGGACGCTGAAGCTTTCTTT. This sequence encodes CASSSYGLDAEAFF.